The clone carrying this T cell receptor (beta chain) came up once. Patients of the Seattle cohort, enrolled during active infection, were followed longitudinally. The CDR3 sequence is 15 residues long. The ends lost 2 bases at V and 2 bases at J; junction bases unmatched: 5. Per germline, CDR1 MDHEN and CDR2 SYDVKM. This sample is part of a study of blood T cell repertoires in COVID-19. In the original analysis: It was from reference gene primer amplification that nucleated cell counts were estimated. Measured with immunoSEQ multiplex PCR; TCRdb has only the in-frame clones, and not every one. That table furnishes V, J and clone size, whereas the DNA furnished D and trimming. This table holds under 50,000 clones, about 90% found once.

The chain recombines TRBV28 with TRBJ2-5, with TRBD2 identical over 7 bases. Sequenced sample: peripheral blood. This receptor was taken from a man between 60 and 70 years old with COVID-19, enrolled during active disease. The CDR3 sequence: CASSLISGGQETQYF. CDR3 sequence (DNA): TGTGCCAGCAGTTTAATTTCGGGAGGACAAGAGACCCAGTACTTC.